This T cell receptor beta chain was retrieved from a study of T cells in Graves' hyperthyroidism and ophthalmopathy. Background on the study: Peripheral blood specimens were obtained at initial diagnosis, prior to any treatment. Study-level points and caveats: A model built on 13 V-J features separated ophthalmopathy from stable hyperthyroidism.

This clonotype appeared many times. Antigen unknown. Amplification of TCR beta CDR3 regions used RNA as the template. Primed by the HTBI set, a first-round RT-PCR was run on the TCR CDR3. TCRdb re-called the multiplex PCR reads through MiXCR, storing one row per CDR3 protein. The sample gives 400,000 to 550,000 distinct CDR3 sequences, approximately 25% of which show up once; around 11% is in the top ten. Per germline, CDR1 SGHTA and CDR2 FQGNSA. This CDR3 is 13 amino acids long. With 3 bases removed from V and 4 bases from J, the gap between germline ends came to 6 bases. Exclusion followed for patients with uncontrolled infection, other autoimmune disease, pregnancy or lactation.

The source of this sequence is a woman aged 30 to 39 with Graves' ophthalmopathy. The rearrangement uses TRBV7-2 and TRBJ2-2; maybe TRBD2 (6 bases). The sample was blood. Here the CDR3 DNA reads TGTGCCAGCAGCTTCGGGGGCACCGGGGAGCTGTTTTTT. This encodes CASSFGGTGELFF.